This T cell receptor (beta chain) was captured by sequencing in a study of CD8 T cells in Susac syndrome. The CDR3 sequence is 13 residues long. Germline CDR1 is SNHLY and CDR2 is FYNNEI. Deletions cut 8 bases from V and 11 bases from J, with 21 bases between. Reverse transcription of about 0.5 to 1 ug RNA used random hexamers. TCRdb re-called the immunoSEQ multiplex PCR reads through MiXCR, storing one row per CDR3 protein. The sample records hundreds of thousands of distinct CDR3 sequences, around 85% being singletons. From blood CD8+ and CD4+ T cells, the TCR beta chain was sequenced. TEMRA cells were FACS-enriched, with CD8+ and CD4+ T cells isolated negatively.

Sequencing was done on a sample of CD8+ T cells from PBMCs. The clonotype comes from a human donor with multiple sclerosis. The rearrangement joins TRBV2 to TRBJ2-5; D is possibly TRBD1 or TRBD2 (5 bases each). This CDR3 is CASLKNPPEGQYF. The DNA for the CDR3 is TGTGCCAGCCTGAAAAACCCCCCCGAGGGGCAGTACTTC.